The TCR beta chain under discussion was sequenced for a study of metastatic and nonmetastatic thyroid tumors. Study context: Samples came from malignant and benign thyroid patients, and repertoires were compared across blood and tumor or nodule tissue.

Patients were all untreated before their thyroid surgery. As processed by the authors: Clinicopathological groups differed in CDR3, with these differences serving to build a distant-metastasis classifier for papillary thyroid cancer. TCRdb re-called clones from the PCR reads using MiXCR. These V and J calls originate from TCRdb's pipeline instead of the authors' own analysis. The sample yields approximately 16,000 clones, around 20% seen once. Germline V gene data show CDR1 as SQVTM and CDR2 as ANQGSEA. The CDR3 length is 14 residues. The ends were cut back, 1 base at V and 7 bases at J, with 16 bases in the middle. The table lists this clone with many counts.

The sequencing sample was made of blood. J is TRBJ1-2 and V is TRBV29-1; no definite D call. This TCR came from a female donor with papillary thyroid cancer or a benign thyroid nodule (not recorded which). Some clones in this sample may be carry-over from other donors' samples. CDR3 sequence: CSVEVQRGMSGYTF. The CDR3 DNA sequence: TGCAGCGTTGAAGTACAGCGTGGTATGTCTGGCTACACCTTC. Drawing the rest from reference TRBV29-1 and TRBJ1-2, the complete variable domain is SAVISQKPSRDICQRGTSLTIQCQVDSQVTMMFWYRQQPGQSLTLIATANQGSEATYESGFVIDKFPISRPNLTFSTLTVSNMSPEDSSIYLCSVEVQRGMSGYTFGSGTRLTVV.